This entry features one T cell receptor beta chain sequence. The TCR beta profiling, which covered VDJ combination and CDR3 sequence, was carried out using genomic DNA as the template. TCRdb ran MiXCR on the reads and lists one entry per CDR3 protein. The table lists roughly 180,000 distinct CDR3 sequences, roughly 64% of them singletons. These data are taken from a study of CD8+CD57+ T cells in acquired aplastic anemia. As for the study in general: Quantities of DNA derived from sorted CD4+ and CD8+ cells averaged 3.2 ug.

What was sequenced was sorted CD4+, CD8+, or CD8+CD57+ T cells (not recorded which) from PBMCs. The sequence came from a human donor with severe aplastic anemia or a healthy control (not recorded which).

CDR3 in DNA: TGTGCCAGCAGTGAATTAGGGGATACGCAGTATTTT. Its translation: CASSELGDTQYF. The V and J genes are TRBV12-3 or TRBV12-4 and TRBJ2-3; D ambiguous. Trimming pared 5 bases from V and 6 bases from J, leaving 9 bases between. The CDR3 spans 12 residues.